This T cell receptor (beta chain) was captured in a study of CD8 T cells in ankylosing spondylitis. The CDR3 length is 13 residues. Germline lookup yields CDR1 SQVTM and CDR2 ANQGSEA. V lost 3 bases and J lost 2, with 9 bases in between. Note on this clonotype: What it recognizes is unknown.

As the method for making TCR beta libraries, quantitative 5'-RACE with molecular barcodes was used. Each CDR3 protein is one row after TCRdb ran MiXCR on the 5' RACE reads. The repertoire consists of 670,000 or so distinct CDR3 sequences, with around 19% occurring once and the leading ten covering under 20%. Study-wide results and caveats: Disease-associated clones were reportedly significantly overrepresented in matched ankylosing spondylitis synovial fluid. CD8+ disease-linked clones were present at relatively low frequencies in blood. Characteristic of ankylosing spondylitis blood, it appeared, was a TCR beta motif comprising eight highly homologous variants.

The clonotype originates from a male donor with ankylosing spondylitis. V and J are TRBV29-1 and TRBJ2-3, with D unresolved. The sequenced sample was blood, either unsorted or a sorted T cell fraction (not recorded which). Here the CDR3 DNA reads TGCAGCGTTGACAGTTCCCTCACAGATACGCAGTATTTT. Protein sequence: CSVDSSLTDTQYF.